This T cell receptor beta chain came from a study of cytomegalovirus exposure and HLA in healthy donors. Researchers ran the PCR with 60 Vbeta and 13 Jbeta primers. Repertoires were generated with immunoSEQ multiplex PCR, while TCRdb's copy carries only in-frame clones and drops some. There are approximately 140,000 clones in the sample; roughly 73% occur only once, and 3.3% lies in the top ten. This CDR3 is 15 amino acids long. Germline-derived CDR1 and CDR2 are SGHRS and YFSETQ. V lost 4 bases to trimming and J lost 6 bases; unmatched junction nucleotides: 6. The sample holds one count of this clone.

This TCR was recovered from a man in his forties or fifties in good health and CMV-seronegative. Sequences were obtained from PBMCs. This chain links TRBV5-1 with TRBJ2-2; 10 bases agree with TRBD1. The CDR3 DNA reads as TGCGCCAGCAGCCCGGGGACAGGGGTCCCCGGGGAGCTGTTTTTT. This sequence encodes CASSPGTGVPGELFF.